These T cell receptor beta chains were read from a single sample in a study of blood T cells in healthy people across ages. TCRdb passed the 5' RACE reads through MiXCR, listing each CDR3 protein once. The sample has around 1.7 million distinct CDR3 sequences; roughly 27% are singletons. Sequenced material: blood. The receptors shown here come from a woman aged 25-40 years in good health. CDR3s include the opening cysteine and the closing phenylalanine or tryptophan. The order of the fields is D gene, V gene, clone size, CDR3 length, J gene, CDR3 DNA, CDR3 protein. D genes are given only for firm matches. Not every row has a clone size; where given, it reads once, few, many or a size class.

TRBD2	TRBV7-6	NA	15	TRBJ2-1	TGTGCCAGCAGCTTGGGACTAGCGGGTCCCTACGAGCAGTTCTTC	CASSLGLAGPYEQFF
NA	TRBV6-1	few	16	TRBJ2-1	TGTGCCAGCAGTGAAGATCCAATGGGCTCCTACAATGAGCAGTTCTTC	CASSEDPMGSYNEQFF
NA	TRBV7-9	NA	12	TRBJ2-7	TGTGCCAGCAGCTTAACCGCGGAGGGGCAGTACTTC	CASSLTAEGQYF
TRBD1	TRBV19	NA	14	TRBJ2-7	TGTGCCAGTAGTATCCCGGGACAGGGGCCGGGGCAGTACTTC	CASSIPGQGPGQYF
NA	TRBV5-1	NA	15	TRBJ2-7	TGCGCCAGCAGCGCGCAGACAGATTCCTACAATGAGCAGTACTTC	CASSAQTDSYNEQYF
NA	TRBV12-3/TRBV12-4	few	13	TRBJ1-5	TGTGCCAGCGCGCAGACGGTCAATCAGCCCCAGCATTTT	CASAQTVNQPQHF
NA	TRBV20-1	once	15	TRBJ1-5	TGCAGTGCGAGGGAGGGCAGGGCAGGCAATCAGCCCCAGCATTTT	CSAREGRAGNQPQHF
NA	TRBV20-1	NA	15	TRBJ2-6	TGCGGTGCTAGAGAAGGTAGCTCTGGGGCCAACGTCCTGACTTTC	CGAREGSSGANVLTF
TRBD2	TRBV12-3/TRBV12-4	few	16	TRBJ2-5	TGTGCCAGCACCCCCGGGCTAGCGGGAGGCAAGGAGACCCAGTACTTC	CASTPGLAGGKETQYF
NA	TRBV20-1	NA	13	TRBJ1-5	TGCAGTGCTAGTGACGGGTTGAATCAGCCCCAGCATTTT	CSASDGLNQPQHF
NA	TRBV18	few	15	TRBJ2-5	TGTGCCAGCTCACCACGAAGGGCGGACCAAGAGACCCAGTACTTC	CASSPRRADQETQYF
NA	TRBV5-5	NA	12	TRBJ1-3	TGTGCCAGCAGCGGGCGAGGGAACACCATATATTTT	CASSGRGNTIYF
TRBD1	TRBV15	few	15	TRBJ1-1	TGTGCCACCAGCAGAGCTGGGACAGGGGACACTGAAGCTTTCTTT	CATSRAGTGDTEAFF
TRBD2	TRBV20-1	NA	14	TRBJ2-5	TGCAGTGCTAGAGATGCGGGAGGGCCGGGGACCCAGTACTTC	CSARDAGGPGTQYF
TRBD1	TRBV5-1	NA	14	TRBJ2-7	TGCGGCAGCAGCTTGGAAGGACAGGGTAACGAGCAGTACTTC	CGSSLEGQGNEQYF
NA	TRBV10-2	NA	12	TRBJ2-1	TGCGCCAACAGTGACAGGATCAATGAGCAGTTCTTC	CANSDRINEQFF
NA	TRBV20-1	NA	14	TRBJ2-6	TGCAGTGCACCAGGGTCAGGCGGGGCCAACGTCCTGACTTTC	CSAPGSGGANVLTF
NA	TRBV12-3/TRBV12-4	NA	16	TRBJ2-1	TGTGCCAGCAGTCCCCCCGGCGGAGGCGTCTACAATGAGCAGTTCTTC	CASSPPGGGVYNEQFF
NA	TRBV4-3	many	15	TRBJ2-1	TGCGCCAGCAGCCAAGATCGTGGCGACAACAATGAGCAGTTCTTC	CASSQDRGDNNEQFF
NA	TRBV11-2	NA	11	TRBJ1-4	TGTGTCAGCAGTCTCCACGAAAAACTGTTTTTT	CVSSLHEKLFF
NA	TRBV5-1	few	16	TRBJ2-5	TGCGCCAGCAGCTTGGTGGACGGACGGCAACAAGAGACCCAGTACTTC	CASSLVDGRQQETQYF
TRBD1	TRBV18	few	15	TRBJ1-2	TGTGCCAGCTCACCGGACCGACAGGGGGGGGATGGCTACACCTTC	CASSPDRQGGDGYTF
TRBD1	TRBV19	few	15	TRBJ2-4	TGTGCCAGTAGTATTCCAGGGACAGGGGGCTGGATTCAGTACTTC	CASSIPGTGGWIQYF
NA	TRBV30	NA	13	TRBJ1-2	TGTGCCTGGATTGGAATCGCTAACTATGGCTACACCTTC	CAWIGIANYGYTF
TRBD1	TRBV10-1	NA	13	TRBJ2-4	TGCGCCAGCAGCCGGACAGGGATTAACATTCAGTACTTC	CASSRTGINIQYF
NA	TRBV9	many	12	TRBJ1-2	TGTGCCAGCAGCTCGTTTAACTATGGCTACACCTTC	CASSSFNYGYTF
NA	TRBV2	NA	14	TRBJ2-7	TGTGCCAGCAGACACACCGCCGGGACCTACGAGCAGTACTTC	CASRHTAGTYEQYF
TRBD2	TRBV12-3/TRBV12-4	NA	17	TRBJ2-1	TGTGCCAGCACCTGGGTAGCGGGAGGGTGGTCCTACAATGAGCAGTTCTTC	CASTWVAGGWSYNEQFF
NA	TRBV10-3	few	15	TRBJ2-1	TGTGTCATCAGTGAGTCTGGTGGGGGGCACAATGAGCAGTTCTTC	CVISESGGGHNEQFF
NA	TRBV29-1	many	11	TRBJ1-5	TGCAGCGTTGAAGATGGTGGGACCCAGCATTTT	CSVEDGGTQHF
NA	TRBV3-1	few	14	TRBJ2-7	TGTGCCAGCAGCCAATGGGACAAGGCCTACGAGCAGTACTTC	CASSQWDKAYEQYF
TRBD2	TRBV7-9	once	14	TRBJ2-5	TGCGCCAGCAGCCCAACGGGACTAGCGGGGGAGCAGTACTTC	CASSPTGLAGEQYF
TRBD1	TRBV12-3/TRBV12-4	NA	13	TRBJ1-1	TGTGCCAGCACGTCAGGGGGAGTCACTGAAGCTTTCTTT	CASTSGGVTEAFF
NA	TRBV15	NA	13	TRBJ2-7	TGTGCCACCAGCAGAGGCGGGGTCGACGAGCAGTACTTC	CATSRGGVDEQYF
TRBD1	TRBV27	many	12	TRBJ2-5	TGTGCCAGCAGGGGGACAGAAGAGACCCAGTACTTC	CASRGTEETQYF
TRBD1	TRBV6-6	few	15	TRBJ1-6	TGTGCCAGCAGTTACTCGAGGGACAGGCGGTCACCCCTCCACTTT	CASSYSRDRRSPLHF
TRBD2	TRBV9	once	15	TRBJ2-1	TGTGCCAGCAGCGCGGGCGGGAGTCGCTACAATGAGCAGTTCTTC	CASSAGGSRYNEQFF
NA	TRBV7-2	NA	13	TRBJ2-5	TGTGCCAGCAGCAATAGTTGGGGAGAGACCCAGTACTTC	CASSNSWGETQYF